This T cell receptor (beta chain) was captured in a study of PD-L1 blockade in urothelial cancer. V gave up 6 bases and J gave up 1 base; unmatched junction bases: 9. The CDR3 contains 16 residues. Germline lookup yields CDR1 ENHRY and CDR2 SYGVKD. Stated time point: peripheral blood 6 weeks after treatment start. The diagnosis in patients was locally advanced or metastatic urothelial carcinoma. Libraries were prepared by immunoSEQ multiplex PCR; TCRdb keeps only in-frame clonotypes and omits some of them. The data contain about 48,000 clones, 65% to 85% of them seen just once; the ten biggest clones take up roughly 10%.

This receptor was obtained from a man between 65 and 85 years old with urothelial cancer. The specimen was PBMCs, collected around atezolizumab (anti-PD-L1) treatment. V gene TRBV10-3 combines with J gene TRBJ1-3; the match to TRBD1 covers 7 bases. CDR3 nucleotide sequence: TGTGCCATCAGCCGCGGGGACAGCACGTCTGGAAACACCATATATTTT. It is translated as CAISRGDSTSGNTIYF.